The rows below give T cell receptor beta chains drawn from one sample of a study of cytomegalovirus exposure and HLA in healthy donors. The data were produced by immunoSEQ multiplex PCR, yet TCRdb's version contains in-frame clones alone and is incomplete. The sample contains around 110,000 clones, under 85% of which appear only once. The specimen was PBMCs. These receptors were obtained from a young woman in good health and CMV-seronegative. CDR3s include the opening cysteine and the closing phenylalanine or tryptophan. D genes are given only for firm matches. Clone size is given for some rows only: seen once, a few or many times, or a class if the clone is expanded.

clone size	V gene	D gene	J gene	CDR3 protein	CDR3 DNA
-	TRBV4-1	-	TRBJ2-1	CASSQGVGGGTYNEQFF	TGCGCCAGCAGCCAAGGCGTTGGGGGGGGCACTTACAATGAGCAGTTCTTC
few	TRBV7-2	TRBD2	TRBJ2-3	CASSLRTSGSTDTQYF	TGTGCCAGCAGCTTGCGGACTAGCGGAAGCACAGATACGCAGTATTTT
-	TRBV30	-	TRBJ1-3	CAWPGGNTIYF	TGTGCCTGGCCCGGGGGAAACACCATATATTTT
-	TRBV6-6	TRBD1	TRBJ2-7	CASTGGYEQYF	TGTGCCAGCACAGGGGGCTACGAGCAGTACTTC
once	TRBV30	-	TRBJ1-2	CAWSFGMNYGYTF	TGTGCCTGGAGTTTCGGGATGAACTATGGCTACACCTTC
-	TRBV30	TRBD2	TRBJ2-6	CAWSLLSGGYGANVLTF	TGTGCCTGGAGCCTCCTTTCGGGGGGGTATGGGGCCAACGTCCTGACTTTC
few	TRBV6-5	-	TRBJ1-1	CASSYGQRIEAFF	TGTGCCAGCAGTTACGGGCAGAGAATTGAAGCTTTCTTT
-	TRBV6-5	TRBD1	TRBJ1-1	CASSYSSGGTEAFF	TGTGCCAGCAGTTACTCGTCAGGGGGCACTGAAGCTTTCTTT
-	TRBV10-1	-	TRBJ2-7	CASSDGSNTGPNEQYF	TGCGCCAGCAGTGATGGGAGTAATACCGGACCTAACGAGCAGTACTTC
-	TRBV5-4	TRBD1	TRBJ1-2	CASSPIRGNYGYTF	TGTGCCAGCAGCCCCATCAGGGGGAACTATGGCTACACCTTC
-	TRBV5-1	-	TRBJ1-2	CASSPGGNYGYTF	TGCGCCAGCAGCCCGGGGGGGAACTATGGCTACACCTTC
-	TRBV19	-	TRBJ1-1	CASTPLGGYTEAFF	TGTGCCAGTACCCCCTTGGGGGGGTACACTGAAGCTTTCTTT
-	TRBV7-9	TRBD2	TRBJ2-1	CASEASGYNEQFF	TGTGCCAGCGAAGCTAGCGGCTACAATGAGCAGTTCTTC
-	TRBV19	-	TRBJ1-4	CASSISGARNEKLFF	TGTGCCAGTAGTATTAGCGGTGCGCGGAATGAAAAACTGTTTTTT
-	TRBV28	-	TRBJ1-1	CASSYRSTEAFF	TGTGCCAGCAGTTATAGGAGCACTGAAGCTTTCTTT
-	TRBV5-1	-	TRBJ1-2	CASSQASANYGYTF	TGCGCCAGCAGCCAAGCCAGCGCTAACTATGGCTACACCTTC
-	TRBV9	-	TRBJ2-2	CASSPSEPKPTGELFF	TGTGCCAGCAGCCCTTCGGAGCCCAAACCCACCGGGGAGCTGTTTTTT
-	TRBV28	-	TRBJ2-2	CASSSPRHRDGELFF	TGTGCCAGCAGTTCACCCCGACACAGGGACGGGGAGCTGTTTTTT
-	TRBV10-3	-	TRBJ1-4	CAISEPPGKPGGEKLFF	TGTGCCATCAGTGAGCCCCCGGGAAAACCTGGAGGTGAAAAACTGTTTTTT
-	TRBV4-1	-	TRBJ1-2	CASSQPQVGGNGYTF	TGCGCCAGCAGCCAACCCCAAGTCGGGGGGAACGGCTACACCTTC
once	TRBV11-1	TRBD2	TRBJ2-7	CASSLNGLASYEQYF	TGTGCCAGCAGCCTTAACGGACTAGCGTCCTACGAGCAGTACTTC
-	TRBV6-1	TRBD1	TRBJ1-5	CASSERGQDNQPQHF	TGTGCCAGCAGTGAGAGGGGACAGGACAATCAGCCCCAGCATTTT
-	TRBV9	TRBD1	TRBJ1-4	CASSGGTGFEKLFF	TGTGCCAGCAGCGGAGGGACAGGGTTCGAAAAACTGTTTTTT
-	TRBV11-2	-	TRBJ1-2	CASSYTQGQSYGYTF	TGTGCCAGCAGCTACACCCAGGGACAAAGCTATGGCTACACCTTC
-	TRBV5-6	TRBD1	TRBJ1-4	CASSLLTGPNEKLFF	TGTGCCAGCAGCTTGTTGACAGGGCCTAATGAAAAACTGTTTTTT
-	TRBV7-2	-	TRBJ1-2	CASSLGGRVNYGYTF	TGTGCCAGCAGCTTGGGGGGGAGGGTAAACTATGGCTACACCTTC
-	TRBV29-1	-	TRBJ2-2	CSVVAGELFF	TGCAGCGTTGTAGCCGGGGAGCTGTTTTTT
-	TRBV28	-	TRBJ1-2	CASSLGGAETNYGYTF	TGTGCCAGCAGCCTCGGGGGGGCAGAGACTAACTATGGCTACACCTTC
-	TRBV2	TRBD1	TRBJ1-2	CASTHPTGNNYGYTF	TGTGCCAGCACCCACCCGACAGGGAACAACTATGGCTACACCTTC
-	TRBV14	-	TRBJ1-1	CASSQGLAEGAFF	TGTGCCAGCAGCCAGGGACTCGCAGAAGGAGCTTTCTTT
-	TRBV25-1	-	TRBJ1-4	CASSESGATNEKLFF	TGTGCCAGCAGTGAATCGGGGGCAACTAATGAAAAACTGTTTTTT
-	TRBV5-1	-	TRBJ2-5	CASSLSDQETQYF	TGCGCCAGCAGCTTGTCGGACCAAGAGACCCAGTACTTC